These T cell receptor beta chains were read from a single sample in a study of control samples from healthy donors and cancer patients. Profiled with immunoSEQ multiplex PCR; TCRdb holds only in-frame clones, not every one. The sample lists approximately 93,000 clones, 70% to 90% seen once, with less than 10% in the top ten. The sequenced sample consisted of PBMCs. The source of these receptors is a woman in her forties or fifties with colorectal cancer. Both conserved end residues are part of each CDR3. The D gene is left open where the match is weak. For some rows the clone size is stated as once, few or many, or as a class when expanded; others skip it.

.,TRBJ1-4,TRBV2,TRBD1,CASSPQGVNEKLFF,TGTGCCAGCAGTCCACAGGGGGTCAATGAAAAACTGTTTTTT
few,TRBJ2-5,TRBV5-1,.,CASSPTVDPETQYF,TGCGCCAGCAGCCCGACAGTGGACCCAGAGACCCAGTACTTC
.,TRBJ1-3,TRBV7-2,.,CASSPQAISGNTIYF,TGTGCCAGCAGCCCACAGGCCATCTCTGGAAACACCATATATTTT
.,TRBJ1-1,TRBV29-1,TRBD1,CSVEGIIAGTGVAYTEAFF,TGCAGCGTTGAGGGTATCATAGCCGGGACAGGGGTAGCGTACACTGAAGCTTTCTTT
.,TRBJ1-5,TRBV6-5,.,CASSGAWEGDQPQHF,TGTGCCAGCAGCGGAGCTTGGGAGGGTGATCAGCCCCAGCATTTT
.,TRBJ1-1,TRBV4-1,.,CASSRFRGNTEAFF,TGCGCCAGCAGCCGCTTCAGGGGGAACACTGAAGCTTTCTTT
.,TRBJ2-1,TRBV3-1/TRBV3-2,TRBD1,CASSRDSSYNEQFF,TGTGCCAGCAGCCGGGACAGCTCCTACAATGAGCAGTTCTTC
.,TRBJ2-2,TRBV2,.,CASSETTVSAGELFF,TGTGCCAGCAGTGAAACGACTGTCTCCGCCGGGGAGCTGTTTTTT
.,TRBJ1-2,TRBV5-1,.,CASSWTYLTGTADGYTF,TGCGCCAGCAGCTGGACCTACTTAACAGGGACGGCTGATGGCTACACCTTC
once,TRBJ2-2,TRBV7-9,.,CASSSGLNTGELFF,TGTGCCAGCAGCTCGGGACTCAACACCGGGGAGCTGTTTTTT
few,TRBJ1-2,TRBV7-3,.,CASSPDANYGYTF,TGTGCCAGCAGCCCAGACGCTAACTATGGCTACACCTTC
.,TRBJ1-1,TRBV3-1/TRBV3-2,.,CASSQVPVLSEAFF,TGTGCCAGCAGCCAAGTCCCAGTTCTAAGTGAAGCTTTCTTT
once,TRBJ1-1,TRBV20-1,.,CSASPQTEAFF,TGCAGTGCTAGTCCCCAAACTGAAGCTTTCTTT
.,TRBJ1-1,TRBV10-3,.,CAIGTQPGTEAFF,TGTGCCATCGGGACCCAACCGGGGACTGAAGCTTTCTTT
.,TRBJ2-3,TRBV5-1,TRBD2,CASSLAKTSGGPVTDTQYF,TGCGCCAGCAGCTTGGCCAAAACTAGCGGGGGGCCCGTCACAGATACGCAGTATTTT
once,TRBJ1-2,TRBV30,.,CAWSPITDGYTF,TGTGCCTGGAGTCCAATAACCGATGGCTACACCTTC
few,TRBJ2-5,TRBV7-2,.,CASSRDPTGETQYF,TGTGCCAGCAGCCGTGACCCCACGGGAGAGACCCAGTACTTC
.,TRBJ1-2,TRBV6-5,.,CASRTGAGFYGYTF,TGTGCCAGCAGAACTGGCGCCGGGTTCTATGGCTACACCTTC
.,TRBJ1-6,TRBV20-1,.,CSASEDTDSPLHF,TGCAGTGCTAGTGAGGACACAGATTCACCCCTCCACTTT
.,TRBJ2-2,TRBV5-1,.,CASSLDRLNTGELFF,TGCGCCAGCAGCTTGGACAGACTTAACACCGGGGAGCTGTTTTTT
.,TRBJ2-3,TRBV3-1/TRBV3-2,TRBD2,CASSQKRGGGTDTQYF,TGTGCCAGCAGCCAAAAACGGGGGGGCGGCACAGATACGCAGTATTTT
.,TRBJ1-2,TRBV6-5,.,CASSYVYGNYGYTF,TGTGCCAGCAGTTACGTCTACGGTAACTATGGCTACACCTTC
once,TRBJ2-1,TRBV5-1,TRBD2,CASSLDPSAGEQFF,TGCGCCAGCAGCTTGGACCCCTCAGCGGGGGAGCAGTTCTTC
.,TRBJ2-2,TRBV3-1/TRBV3-2,TRBD2,CASSRSDGGANTGELFF,TGTGCCAGCAGCCGATCTGACGGGGGGGCGAACACCGGGGAGCTGTTTTTT
.,TRBJ2-1,TRBV11-1,TRBD1,CASRKGQGSYNEQFF,TGTGCCAGCCGGAAGGGACAGGGATCCTACAATGAGCAGTTCTTC
.,TRBJ2-4,TRBV6-5,.,CASWQGGINIQYF,TGTGCCAGCTGGCAGGGGGGTATAAACATTCAGTACTTC
.,TRBJ2-2,TRBV11-2,.,CASSLMYVLTGELFF,TGTGCCAGCAGCTTAATGTACGTGCTGACCGGGGAGCTGTTTTTT
.,TRBJ1-1,TRBV19,.,CASSPPKGQMNTEAFF,TGTGCCAGTAGTCCTCCCAAAGGACAAATGAACACTGAAGCTTTCTTT
.,TRBJ1-2,TRBV6-1,.,CASSERDGTIGYTF,TGTGCCAGCAGTGAAAGGGACGGAACGATTGGCTACACCTTC
.,TRBJ1-6,TRBV18,.,CASSLRLLRSYNSPLHF,TGTGCCAGCTCACTACGGCTCCTCCGCTCCTATAATTCACCCCTCCACTTT
.,TRBJ1-6,TRBV30,.,CAWSPGGGITLHF,TGTGCCTGGAGCCCCGGCGGGGGGATTACCCTCCACTTT
.,TRBJ2-3,TRBV7-8,TRBD2,CASSSGTSPLYTQYF,TGTGCCAGCAGCTCCGGGACTAGCCCCCTTTATACGCAGTATTTT
few,TRBJ2-2,TRBV6-4,.,CASSEVGGTGELFF,TGTGCCAGCAGTGAAGTAGGGGGTACCGGGGAGCTGTTTTTT
few,TRBJ2-1,TRBV27,.,CASSPGQNEQFF,TGTGCCAGCAGTCCTGGACAGAATGAGCAGTTCTTC
.,TRBJ2-2,TRBV12-5,TRBD2,CASGLVWLAGAGDTGELFF,TGTGCTAGTGGTTTGGTATGGCTAGCGGGGGCCGGGGACACCGGGGAGCTGTTTTTT
few,TRBJ1-5,TRBV18,.,CASSPRRADGNQPQHF,TGTGCCAGCTCACCACGGAGGGCGGATGGCAATCAGCCCCAGCATTTT
.,TRBJ1-5,TRBV28,.,CASTYREQPQHF,TGTGCCAGCACCTACAGAGAGCAGCCCCAGCATTTT
.,TRBJ1-1,TRBV2,.,CASSSQRSGSEAFF,TGTGCCAGCAGTTCCCAACGGAGTGGCTCTGAAGCTTTCTTT
.,TRBJ1-4,TRBV10-1,.,CASSEPGANEKLFF,TGCGCCAGCAGTGAACCGGGGGCAAATGAAAAACTGTTTTTT
.,TRBJ1-6,TRBV6-5,.,CASRGDLNAPLHF,TGTGCCAGCAGGGGGGACTTGAACGCACCCCTCCACTTT
.,TRBJ2-2,TRBV7-2,.,CASSTGLLGGELFF,TGTGCCAGCAGCACGGGACTGCTTGGCGGGGAGCTGTTTTTT
.,TRBJ1-1,TRBV7-3,.,CASSLLAGQEAFF,TGTGCCAGCAGCTTATTGGCGGGACAAGAAGCTTTCTTT
.,TRBJ2-3,TRBV27,.,CASRPLTLGDTQYF,TGTGCCAGCAGGCCACTTACCCTGGGGGATACGCAGTATTTT
.,TRBJ1-2,TRBV6-2/TRBV6-3,.,CASSYEGYNYGYTF,TGTGCCAGCAGTTACGAGGGCTACAACTATGGCTACACCTTC
.,TRBJ1-2,TRBV6-5,.,CASSPDNYGYTF,TGTGCCAGCAGCCCAGATAACTATGGCTACACCTTC
.,TRBJ2-2,TRBV7-2,.,CASSLAGALTGELFF,TGTGCCAGCAGCTTAGCGGGGGCCCTCACCGGGGAGCTGTTTTTT
.,TRBJ1-1,TRBV6-6,.,CASTPLWGEAFF,TGTGCCAGCACCCCACTTTGGGGTGAAGCTTTCTTT
.,TRBJ1-1,TRBV12-3/TRBV12-4,.,CASSFAGTAEAFF,TGTGCCAGCAGTTTCGCAGGGACCGCTGAAGCTTTCTTT
once,TRBJ1-1,TRBV7-2,.,CASSASGQITEAFF,TGTGCCAGCAGCGCATCAGGGCAGATCACTGAAGCTTTCTTT
.,TRBJ2-5,TRBV3-1/TRBV3-2,.,CASSPGLLQETQYF,TGTGCCAGCAGCCCAGGACTACTTCAAGAGACCCAGTACTTC